The source of this T cell receptor beta chain is a study of blood T cells in healthy people across ages. The table lists this clonotype with a few counts. A second PCR of about 7 to 11 cycles used a sample-barcoded 5' primer and a J-beta primer mix. TCRdb re-derived calls from the 5' RACE reads in MiXCR, one entry per CDR3 protein. The repertoire holds about 2 million distinct CDR3 sequences, roughly 52% seen once, with approximately 2% in the top ten. The V and J ends lost 5 bases and 0 bases respectively, with 15 bases between them. CDR1 is PRHDT, CDR2 FYEKMQ, per germline (reference sequence). The CDR3 is 16 residues long. Each sample yielded at least 5.5 micrograms of PBMC total RNA.

The chain has TRBV13 and TRBJ2-3, with a weak D call TRBD1 (6 bases). The sample comprised blood. The clonotype originates from a woman aged 40 to 49 in good health. CDR3: CASSARQDPSTDTQYF. The CDR3 DNA follows: TGTGCCAGCAGCGCTCGACAGGACCCTAGCACAGATACGCAGTATTTT.